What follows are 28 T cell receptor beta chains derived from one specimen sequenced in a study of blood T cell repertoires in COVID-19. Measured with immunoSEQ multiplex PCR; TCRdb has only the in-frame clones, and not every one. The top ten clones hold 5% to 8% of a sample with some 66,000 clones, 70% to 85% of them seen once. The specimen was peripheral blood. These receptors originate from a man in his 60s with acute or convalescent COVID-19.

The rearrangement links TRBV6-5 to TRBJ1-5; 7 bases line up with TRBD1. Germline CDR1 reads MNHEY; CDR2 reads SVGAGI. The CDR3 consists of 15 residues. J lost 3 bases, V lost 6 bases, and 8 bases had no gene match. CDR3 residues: CASRPSGQINQPQHF. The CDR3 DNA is TGTGCCAGCAGGCCCTCGGGACAGATCAATCAGCCCCAGCATTTT.

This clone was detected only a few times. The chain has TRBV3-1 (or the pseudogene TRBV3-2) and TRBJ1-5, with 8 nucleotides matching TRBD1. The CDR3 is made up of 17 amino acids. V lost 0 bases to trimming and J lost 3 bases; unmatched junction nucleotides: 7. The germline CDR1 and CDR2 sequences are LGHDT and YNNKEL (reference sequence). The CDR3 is CASSQDRGTGTNQPQHF. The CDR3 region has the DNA TGTGCCAGCAGCCAAGATCGTGGGACAGGTACCAATCAGCCCCAGCATTTT.

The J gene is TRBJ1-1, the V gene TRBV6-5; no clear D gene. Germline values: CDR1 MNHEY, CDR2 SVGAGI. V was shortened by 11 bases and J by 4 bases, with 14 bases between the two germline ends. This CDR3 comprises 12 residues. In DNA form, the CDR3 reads TGTGCCGGTGGGTATGGCGGCACTGAAGCTTTCTTT. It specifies CAGGYGGTEAFF.

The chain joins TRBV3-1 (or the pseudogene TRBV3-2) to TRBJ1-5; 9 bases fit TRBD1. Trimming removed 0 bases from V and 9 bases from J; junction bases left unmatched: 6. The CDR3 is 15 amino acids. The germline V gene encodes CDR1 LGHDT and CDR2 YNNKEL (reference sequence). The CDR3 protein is CASSQDTGTGRPQHF. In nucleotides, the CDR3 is TGTGCCAGCAGCCAAGATACGGGGACAGGGAGGCCCCAGCATTTT.

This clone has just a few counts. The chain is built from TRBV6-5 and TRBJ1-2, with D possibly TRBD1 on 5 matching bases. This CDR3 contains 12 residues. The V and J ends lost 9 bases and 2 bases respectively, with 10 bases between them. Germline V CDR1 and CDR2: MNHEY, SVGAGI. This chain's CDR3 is CASHRQNYGYTF. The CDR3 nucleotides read TGTGCCAGTCATAGACAGAACTATGGCTACACCTTC.

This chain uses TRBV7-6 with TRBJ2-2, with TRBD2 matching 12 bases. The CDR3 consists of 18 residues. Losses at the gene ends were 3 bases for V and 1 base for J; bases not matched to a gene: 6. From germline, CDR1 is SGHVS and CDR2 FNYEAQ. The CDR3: CASSFRLAGAMNTGELFF. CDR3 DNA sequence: TGTGCCAGCAGCTTTCGACTAGCGGGGGCCATGAACACCGGGGAGCTGTTTTTT.

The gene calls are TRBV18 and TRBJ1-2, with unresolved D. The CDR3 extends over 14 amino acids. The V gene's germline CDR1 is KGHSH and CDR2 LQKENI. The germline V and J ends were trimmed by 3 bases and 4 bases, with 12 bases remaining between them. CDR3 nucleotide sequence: TGTGCCAGCTCACCTCGTCCAGATGGCTATGGCTACACCTTC. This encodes CASSPRPDGYGYTF.

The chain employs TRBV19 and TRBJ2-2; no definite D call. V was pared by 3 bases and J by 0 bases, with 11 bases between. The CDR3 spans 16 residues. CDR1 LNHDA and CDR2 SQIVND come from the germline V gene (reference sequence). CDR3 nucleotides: TGTGCCAGTAGTATGAAACGACACGCGAACACCGGGGAGCTGTTTTTT. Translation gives CASSMKRHANTGELFF.

The CDR3 protein is CASRTANTGELFF. DNA of the CDR3: TGCGCCAGCCGGACAGCGAACACCGGGGAGCTGTTTTTT. The chain recombines TRBV10-2 with TRBJ2-2; TRBD1 is a possible D gene (6 bases). The CDR3 totals 13 residues. The ends were cut back, 8 bases at V and 0 bases at J, with 7 bases in the middle. Germline lookup yields CDR1 WSHSY and CDR2 SAAADI.

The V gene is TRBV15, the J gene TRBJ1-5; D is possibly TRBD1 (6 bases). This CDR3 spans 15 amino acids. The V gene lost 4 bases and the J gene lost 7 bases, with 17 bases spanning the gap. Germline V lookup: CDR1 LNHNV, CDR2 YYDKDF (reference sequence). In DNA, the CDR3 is TGTGCCACCAGCAACTGGACAGAGCCTATCCAGCCCCAGCATTTT. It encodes CATSNWTEPIQPQHF.

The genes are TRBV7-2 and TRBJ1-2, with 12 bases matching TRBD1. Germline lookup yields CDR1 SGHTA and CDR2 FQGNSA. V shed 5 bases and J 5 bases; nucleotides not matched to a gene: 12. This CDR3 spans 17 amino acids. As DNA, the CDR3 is TGTGCCAGCAGCCATGATCGGGACAGGGGGCGAATTTATGGCTACACCTTC. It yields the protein CASSHDRDRGRIYGYTF.

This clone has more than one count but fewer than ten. The CDR3 DNA is TGTGCCAGTAGTATGGGTAGCGGGGGGTCACAAGAGACCCAGTACTTC. This encodes CASSMGSGGSQETQYF. The chain couples TRBV19 to TRBJ2-5; 10 nucleotides match TRBD2. The CDR3 is 16 amino acids. Germline V gene lookup returns CDR1 LNHDA and CDR2 SQIVND (reference sequence). J lost 2 bases, V lost 3 bases, and 6 bases had no gene match. Combining the CDR3 with reference TRBV19 and TRBJ2-5 gives the whole variable domain DGGITQSPKYLFRKEGQNVTLSCEQNLNHDAMYWYRQDPGQGLRLIYYSQIVNDFQKGDIAEGYSVSREKKESFPLTVTSAQKNPTAFYLCASSMGSGGSQETQYFGPGTRLLVL.

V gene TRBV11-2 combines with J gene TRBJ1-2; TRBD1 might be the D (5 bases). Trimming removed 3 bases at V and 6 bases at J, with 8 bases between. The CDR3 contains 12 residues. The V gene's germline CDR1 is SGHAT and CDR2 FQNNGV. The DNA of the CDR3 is TGTGCCAGCAGCTTCAGGGAGGATGGCTACACCTTC. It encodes CASSFREDGYTF.

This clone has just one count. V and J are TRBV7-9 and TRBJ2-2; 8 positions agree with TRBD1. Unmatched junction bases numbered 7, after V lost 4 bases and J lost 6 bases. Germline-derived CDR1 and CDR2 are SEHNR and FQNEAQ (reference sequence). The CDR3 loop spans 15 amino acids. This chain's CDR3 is CASSSIQGGAGELFF. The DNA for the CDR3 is TGTGCCAGCAGCTCTATACAGGGGGGAGCCGGGGAGCTGTTTTTT.

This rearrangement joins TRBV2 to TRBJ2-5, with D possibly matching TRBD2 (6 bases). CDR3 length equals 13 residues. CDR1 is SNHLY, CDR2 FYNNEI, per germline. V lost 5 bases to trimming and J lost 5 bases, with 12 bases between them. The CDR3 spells CASSTPGVETQYF. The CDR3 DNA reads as TGTGCCAGCAGTACCCCGGGGGTGGAGACCCAGTACTTC.

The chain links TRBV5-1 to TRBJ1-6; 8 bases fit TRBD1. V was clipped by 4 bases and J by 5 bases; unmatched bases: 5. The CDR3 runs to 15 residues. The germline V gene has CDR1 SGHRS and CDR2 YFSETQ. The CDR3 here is CASSLGQGNNSPLHF. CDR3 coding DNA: TGCGCCAGCAGCCTAGGACAGGGAAATAATTCACCCCTCCACTTT. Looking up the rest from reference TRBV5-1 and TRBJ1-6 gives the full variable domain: KAGVTQTPRYLIKTRGQQVTLSCSPISGHRSVSWYQQTPGQGLQFLFEYFSETQRNKGNFPGRFSGRQFSNSRSEMNVSTLELGDSALYLCASSLGQGNNSPLHFGNGTRLTVT.

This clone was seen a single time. CDR3 bases: TGTGCCTGGAGGACCCGGGGGGGAGTCACCATATATTTT. Residues: CAWRTRGGVTIYF. The chain uses TRBV30 and TRBJ1-3; tentatively, D is TRBD1 (5 bases). The CDR3 has 13 amino acids. Germline V gene sequence: CDR1 GTSNPN, CDR2 SVGIG (reference sequence). Trimming removed 3 bases from V and 9 bases from J, with 15 bases in between.

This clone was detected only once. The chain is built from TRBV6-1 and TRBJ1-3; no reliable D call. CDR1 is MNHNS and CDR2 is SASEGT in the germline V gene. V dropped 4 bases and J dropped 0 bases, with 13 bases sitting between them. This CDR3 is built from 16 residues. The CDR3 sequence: CASSARRDFSGNTIYF. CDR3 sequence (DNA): TGTGCCAGCAGTGCCCGACGGGATTTCTCTGGAAACACCATATATTTT.

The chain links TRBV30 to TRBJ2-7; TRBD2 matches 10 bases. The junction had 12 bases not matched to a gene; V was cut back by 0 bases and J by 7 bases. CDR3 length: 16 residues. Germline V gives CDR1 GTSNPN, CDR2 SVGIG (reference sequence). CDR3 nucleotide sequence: TGTGCCTGGAGTGTAAGTTGGAGCGGGGGGGCTAAAGAGCAGTACTTC. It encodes CAWSVSWSGGAKEQYF.

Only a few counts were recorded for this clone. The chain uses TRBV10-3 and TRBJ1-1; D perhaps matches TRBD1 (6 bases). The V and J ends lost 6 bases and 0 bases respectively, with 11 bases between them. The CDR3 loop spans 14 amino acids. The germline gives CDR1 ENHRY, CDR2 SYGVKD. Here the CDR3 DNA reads TGTGCCATCAGGAAAGACAGGATGAACACTGAAGCTTTCTTT. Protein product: CAIRKDRMNTEAFF.

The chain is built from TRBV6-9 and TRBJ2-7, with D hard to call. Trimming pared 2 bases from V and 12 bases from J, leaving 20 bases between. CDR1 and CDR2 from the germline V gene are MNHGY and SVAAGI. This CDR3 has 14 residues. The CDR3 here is CASSYPETYIRWYF. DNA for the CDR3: TGTGCCAGCAGTTATCCAGAGACATATATACGATGGTACTTC.

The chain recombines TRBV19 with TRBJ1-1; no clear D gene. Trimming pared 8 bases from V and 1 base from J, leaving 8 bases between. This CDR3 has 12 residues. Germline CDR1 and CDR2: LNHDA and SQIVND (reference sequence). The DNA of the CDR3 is TGTGCCAGTGAGCGGAGGAACACTGAAGCTTTCTTT. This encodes CASERRNTEAFF.

The CDR3 bases are TGCAGCGTTGAAGATCGCAGGGGTACACCTGAAGCTTTCTTT. Encoded protein: CSVEDRRGTPEAFF. The chain employs TRBV29-1 and TRBJ1-1; D might be TRBD1 (6 bases). CDR1 and CDR2 from the germline V gene are SQVTM and ANQGSEA. This CDR3 has 14 residues. V lost 0 bases to trimming and J lost 6 bases, with 14 bases between them.

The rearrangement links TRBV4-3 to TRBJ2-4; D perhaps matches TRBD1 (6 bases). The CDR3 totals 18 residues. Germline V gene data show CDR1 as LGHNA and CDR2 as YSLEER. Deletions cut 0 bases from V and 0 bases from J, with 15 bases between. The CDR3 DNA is TGCGCCAGCAGCCAAGACTTAGGACAGACTCTAGCCAAAAACATTCAGTACTTC. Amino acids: CASSQDLGQTLAKNIQYF.

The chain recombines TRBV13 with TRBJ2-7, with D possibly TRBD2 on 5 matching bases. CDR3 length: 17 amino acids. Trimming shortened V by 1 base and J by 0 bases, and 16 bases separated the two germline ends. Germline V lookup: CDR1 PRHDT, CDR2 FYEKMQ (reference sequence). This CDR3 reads CASSLAALEGSSYEQYF. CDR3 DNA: TGTGCCAGCAGCTTAGCGGCTTTAGAGGGAAGCTCCTACGAGCAGTACTTC.

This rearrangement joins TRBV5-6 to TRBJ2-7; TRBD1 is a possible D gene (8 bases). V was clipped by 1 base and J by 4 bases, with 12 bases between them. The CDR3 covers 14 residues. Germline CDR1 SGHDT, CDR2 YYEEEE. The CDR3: CASSLLQGGYEQYF. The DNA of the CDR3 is TGTGCCAGCAGCTTGTTACAGGGGGGGTACGAGCAGTACTTC.

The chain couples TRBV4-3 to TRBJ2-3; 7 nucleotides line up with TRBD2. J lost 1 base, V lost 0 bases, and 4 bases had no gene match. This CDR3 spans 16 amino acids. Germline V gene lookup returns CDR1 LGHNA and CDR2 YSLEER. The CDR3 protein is CASSQDGGSRTDTQYF. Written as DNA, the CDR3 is TGCGCCAGCAGCCAAGATGGCGGGAGCCGCACAGATACGCAGTATTTT.

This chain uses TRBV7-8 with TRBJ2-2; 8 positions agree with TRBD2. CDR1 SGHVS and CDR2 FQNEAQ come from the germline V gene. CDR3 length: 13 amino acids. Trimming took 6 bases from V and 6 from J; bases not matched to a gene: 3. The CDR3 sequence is CASRVRGAGELFF. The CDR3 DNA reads TGTGCCAGCAGAGTGCGGGGGGCCGGGGAGCTGTTTTTT.